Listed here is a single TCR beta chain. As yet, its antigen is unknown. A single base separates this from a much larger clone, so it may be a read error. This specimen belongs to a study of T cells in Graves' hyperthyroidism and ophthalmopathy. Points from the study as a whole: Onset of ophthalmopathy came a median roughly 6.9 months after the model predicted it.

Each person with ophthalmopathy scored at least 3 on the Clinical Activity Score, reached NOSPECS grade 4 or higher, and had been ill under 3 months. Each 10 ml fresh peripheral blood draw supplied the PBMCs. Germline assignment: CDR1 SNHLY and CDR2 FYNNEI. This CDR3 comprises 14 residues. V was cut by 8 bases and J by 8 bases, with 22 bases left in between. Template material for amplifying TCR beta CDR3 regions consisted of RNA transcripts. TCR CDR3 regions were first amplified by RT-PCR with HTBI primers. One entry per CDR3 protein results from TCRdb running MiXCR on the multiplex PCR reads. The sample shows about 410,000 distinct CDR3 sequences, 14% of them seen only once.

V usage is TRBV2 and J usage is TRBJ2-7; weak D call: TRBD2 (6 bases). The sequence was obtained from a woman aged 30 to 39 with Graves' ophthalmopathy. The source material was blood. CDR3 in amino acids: CASGGTRAIPKQYF. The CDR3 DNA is TGTGCCAGCGGCGGGACCCGCGCGATTCCCAAGCAGTACTTC. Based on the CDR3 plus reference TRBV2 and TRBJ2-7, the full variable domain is EPEVTQTPSHQVTQMGQEVILRCVPISNHLYFYWYRQILGQKVEFLVSFYNNEISEKSEIFDDQFSVERPDGSNFTLKIRSTKLEDSAMYFCASGGTRAIPKQYFGPGTRLTVT.